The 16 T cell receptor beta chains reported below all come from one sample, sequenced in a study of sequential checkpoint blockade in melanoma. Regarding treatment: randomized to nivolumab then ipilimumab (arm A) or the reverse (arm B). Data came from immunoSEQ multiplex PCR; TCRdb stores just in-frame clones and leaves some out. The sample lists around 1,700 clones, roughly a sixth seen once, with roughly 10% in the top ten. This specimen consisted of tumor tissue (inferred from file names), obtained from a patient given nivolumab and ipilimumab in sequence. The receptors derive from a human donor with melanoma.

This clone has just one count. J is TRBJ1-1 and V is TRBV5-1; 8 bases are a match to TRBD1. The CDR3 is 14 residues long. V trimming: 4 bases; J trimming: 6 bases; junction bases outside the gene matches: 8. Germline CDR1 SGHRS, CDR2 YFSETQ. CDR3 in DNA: TGCGCCAGCAGCCAGGGTACAGGGGGGCCTGAAGCTTTCTTT. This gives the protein CASSQGTGGPEAFF.

The CDR3 DNA reads as TGTGCCTGTCTGGCAGGGGGAGCAGGAAATGGCTACACCTTC. It is translated as CACLAGGAGNGYTF. The V call is TRBV30, the J call TRBJ1-2; 7 bases agree with TRBD1. The trim removed 6 bases at V and 6 bases at J, leaving 13 bases unmatched. The CDR3 consists of 14 residues. CDR1 is GTSNPN, CDR2 SVGIG, per germline (reference sequence).

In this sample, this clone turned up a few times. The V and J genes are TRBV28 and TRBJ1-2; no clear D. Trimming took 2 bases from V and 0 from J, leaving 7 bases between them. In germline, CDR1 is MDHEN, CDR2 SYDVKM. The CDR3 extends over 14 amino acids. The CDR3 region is CASSLDFTNYGYTF. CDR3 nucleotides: TGTGCCAGCAGTTTAGATTTCACTAACTATGGCTACACCTTC.

DNA of the CDR3: TGTGCCAGCAGTTCTTGGGAACTGGATACCTACGAGCAGTACTTC. This gives the protein CASSSWELDTYEQYF. This rearrangement joins TRBV6-8 to TRBJ2-7; no clear D gene. Trimming took off 4 bases at V and 2 bases at J, with 15 bases between the two ends. Germline V gene lookup returns CDR1 MNHGY and CDR2 SAAAGT. There are 15 residues in the CDR3.

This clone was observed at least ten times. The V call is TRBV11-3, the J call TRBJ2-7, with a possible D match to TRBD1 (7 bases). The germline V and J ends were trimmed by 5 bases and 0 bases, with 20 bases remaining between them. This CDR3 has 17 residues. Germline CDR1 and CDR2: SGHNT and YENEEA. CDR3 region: CASSPQLTGTDSYEQYF. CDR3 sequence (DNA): TGTGCCAGCAGCCCCCAACTGACAGGGACTGACTCCTACGAGCAGTACTTC.

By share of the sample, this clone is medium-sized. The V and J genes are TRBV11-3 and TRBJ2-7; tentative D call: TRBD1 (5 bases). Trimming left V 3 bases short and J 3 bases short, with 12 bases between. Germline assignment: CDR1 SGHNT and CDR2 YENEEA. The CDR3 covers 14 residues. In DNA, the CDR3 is TGTGCCAGCAGCTTGATGGCAGGGATCTACGAGCAGTACTTC. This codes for CASSLMAGIYEQYF.

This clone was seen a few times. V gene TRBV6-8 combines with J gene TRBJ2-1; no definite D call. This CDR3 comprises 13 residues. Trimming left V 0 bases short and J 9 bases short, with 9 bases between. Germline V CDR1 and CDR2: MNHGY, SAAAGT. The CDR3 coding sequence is TGTGCCAGCAGTTACTCGATAGCTGGTGAGCAGTTCTTC. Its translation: CASSYSIAGEQFF.

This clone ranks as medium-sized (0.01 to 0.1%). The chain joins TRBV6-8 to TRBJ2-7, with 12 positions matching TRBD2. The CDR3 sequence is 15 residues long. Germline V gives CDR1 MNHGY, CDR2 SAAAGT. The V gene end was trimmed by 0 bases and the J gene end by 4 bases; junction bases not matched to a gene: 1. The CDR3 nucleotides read TGTGCCAGCAGTTACTCAACTAGCGGGGGGTACGAGCAGTACTTC. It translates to CASSYSTSGGYEQYF.

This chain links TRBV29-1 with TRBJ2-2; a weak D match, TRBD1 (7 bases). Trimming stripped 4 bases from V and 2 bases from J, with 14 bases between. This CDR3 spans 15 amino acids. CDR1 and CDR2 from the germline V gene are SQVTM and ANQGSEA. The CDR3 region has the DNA TGCAGCGTTGGAGGAGGGGGCTATAACACCGGGGAGCTGTTTTTT. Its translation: CSVGGGGYNTGELFF.

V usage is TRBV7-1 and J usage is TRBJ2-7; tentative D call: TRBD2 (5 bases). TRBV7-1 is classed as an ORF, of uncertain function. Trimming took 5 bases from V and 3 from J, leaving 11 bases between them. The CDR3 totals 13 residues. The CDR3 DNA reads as TGTGCCAGCAGCGAGTCGGGAATCTACGAGCAGTACTTC. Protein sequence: CASSESGIYEQYF.

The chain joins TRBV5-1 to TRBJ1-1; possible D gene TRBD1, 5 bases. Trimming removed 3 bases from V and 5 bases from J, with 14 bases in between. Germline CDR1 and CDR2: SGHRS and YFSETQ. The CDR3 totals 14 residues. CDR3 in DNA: TGCGCCAGCAGCTCTGCCTGGGCAGGGACTGAAGCTTTCTTT. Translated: CASSSAWAGTEAFF.

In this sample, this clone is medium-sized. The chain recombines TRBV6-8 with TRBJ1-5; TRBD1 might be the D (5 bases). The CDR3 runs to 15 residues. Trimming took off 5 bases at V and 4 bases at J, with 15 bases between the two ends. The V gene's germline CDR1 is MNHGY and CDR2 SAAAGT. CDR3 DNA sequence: TGTGCCAGCAGTCCCCGTTCGGGGGGGAATCAGCCCCAGCATTTT. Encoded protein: CASSPRSGGNQPQHF.

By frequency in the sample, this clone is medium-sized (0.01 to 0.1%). CDR3 coding DNA: TGTGCCAGCAGCTTAGAAAACTCTGGAAACACCATATATTTT. Translation: CASSLENSGNTIYF. The genes are TRBV11-3 and TRBJ1-3; D is unresolved. The V gene lost 0 bases and the J gene lost 0 bases, with 3 bases spanning the gap. The CDR3 has 14 amino acids. In germline, CDR1 is SGHNT, CDR2 YENEEA.

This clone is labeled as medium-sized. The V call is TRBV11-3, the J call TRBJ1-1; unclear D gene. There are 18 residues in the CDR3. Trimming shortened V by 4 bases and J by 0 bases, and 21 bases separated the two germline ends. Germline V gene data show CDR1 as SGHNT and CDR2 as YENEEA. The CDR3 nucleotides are TGTGCCAGCAGCTCACACTACCGGGGTCAAACAATGAACACTGAAGCTTTCTTT. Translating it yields CASSSHYRGQTMNTEAFF.

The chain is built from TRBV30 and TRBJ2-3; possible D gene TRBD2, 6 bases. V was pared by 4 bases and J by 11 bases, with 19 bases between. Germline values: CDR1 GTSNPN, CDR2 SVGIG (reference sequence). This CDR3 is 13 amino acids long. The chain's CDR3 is CAWKSDGLGGQYF. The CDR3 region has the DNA TGTGCCTGGAAGTCGGACGGTCTCGGGGGGCAGTATTTT. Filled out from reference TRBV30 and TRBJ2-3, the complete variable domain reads SQTIHQWPATLVQPVGSPLSLECTVEGTSNPNLYWYRQAAGRGLQLLFYSVGIGQISSEVPQNLSASRPQDRQFILSSKKLLLSDSGFYLCAWKSDGLGGQYFGPGTRLTVL.

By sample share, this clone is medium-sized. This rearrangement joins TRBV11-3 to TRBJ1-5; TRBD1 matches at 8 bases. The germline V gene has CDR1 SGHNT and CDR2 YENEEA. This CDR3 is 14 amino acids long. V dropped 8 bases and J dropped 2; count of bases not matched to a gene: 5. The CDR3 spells CASSGGGGNQPQHF. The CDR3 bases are TGTGCCAGCTCAGGGGGCGGAGGCAATCAGCCCCAGCATTTT.